The 15 T cell receptor beta chains presented below share a single source sample, sequenced in a study of blood T cell repertoires in COVID-19. The repertoire was sequenced with immunoSEQ multiplex PCR; TCRdb's copy has only in-frame clones and lacks some. The sample yields 190,000 or so clones, less than 85% seen once. The source material was PBMCs or T cells enriched from blood (not recorded which). Source of these receptors: a man aged 35-49 years who had recovered from COVID-19.

This clone appeared a few times. V usage is TRBV2 and J usage is TRBJ1-1; 7 bases match TRBD1. J was trimmed by 1 base and V by 3 bases; bases with no gene match: 5. The CDR3 covers 15 residues. Per germline, CDR1 SNHLY and CDR2 FYNNEI. This CDR3 is CASSEAGQTNTEAFF. For the CDR3, the DNA is TGTGCCAGCAGTGAGGCGGGACAGACGAACACTGAAGCTTTCTTT.

The chain's CDR3 is CASSVGTSGNTIYF. The CDR3 DNA reads TGTGCCAGCAGCGTCGGGACTTCTGGAAACACCATATATTTT. The chain combines TRBV7-2 with TRBJ1-3, with D perhaps TRBD1 (5 bases). This CDR3 has 14 amino acids. Trimming took off 5 bases at V and 1 base at J, with 9 bases between the two ends. Germline assignment: CDR1 SGHTA and CDR2 FQGNSA.

V gene TRBV27 combines with J gene TRBJ2-7; tentatively, D is TRBD1 (6 bases). V lost 5 bases and J lost 4, with 15 bases in between. The germline CDR1 and CDR2 sequences are MNHEY and SMNVEV (reference sequence). This CDR3 spans 14 amino acids. Here the CDR3 DNA reads TGTGCCAGCAGTCACAGGGATAATCTATACGAGCAGTACTTC. Translated: CASSHRDNLYEQYF.

V and J are TRBV2 and TRBJ2-3; D perhaps matches TRBD1 (5 bases). The germline CDR1 and CDR2 sequences are SNHLY and FYNNEI. Trimming left V 6 bases short and J 0 bases short, with 13 bases between. This CDR3 is 15 amino acids long. The CDR3: CASSSRQPSTDTQYF. In nucleotides, the CDR3 is TGTGCCAGCAGCTCGAGACAGCCTAGCACAGATACGCAGTATTTT.

The rearrangement joins TRBV27 to TRBJ2-1; TRBD2 is a possible D gene (5 bases). CDR1 and CDR2 from the germline V gene are MNHEY and SMNVEV (reference sequence). The CDR3 is 12 amino acids. V lost 5 bases and J lost 10, with 12 bases in between. The CDR3 spells CASSAAGEEQFF. CDR3 coding DNA: TGTGCCAGCAGTGCTGCCGGGGAAGAGCAGTTCTTC.

V is TRBV6-2 or TRBV6-3 and J is TRBJ1-3, with a possible D match to TRBD1 (5 bases). The CDR3 has 14 amino acids. The germline V gene has CDR1 MNHEY and CDR2 SVGEGT. The germline V and J ends were trimmed by 5 bases and 0 bases, with 8 bases remaining between them. This chain's CDR3 is CASSRQSSGNTIYF. DNA of the CDR3: TGTGCCAGCAGTCGACAGAGCTCTGGAAACACCATATATTTT.

The CDR3 sequence: CSVGAGGSYNEQFF. The CDR3 DNA reads TGCAGCGTTGGTGCGGGGGGCTCCTACAATGAGCAGTTCTTC. The rearrangement uses TRBV29-1 and TRBJ2-1, with TRBD2 matching 8 bases. Germline loops: CDR1 SQVTM, CDR2 ANQGSEA. The CDR3 length is 14 residues. V shed 4 bases, J shed 0 bases, and the junction held 2 bases outside the gene matches.

The chain combines TRBV9 with TRBJ1-2; 7 bases agree with TRBD1. The V gene end was trimmed by 4 bases and the J gene end by 0 bases; junction bases not matched to a gene: 6. Germline-derived CDR1 and CDR2 are SGDLS and YYNGEE. The CDR3 extends over 15 amino acids. CDR3 sequence reads: CASSKGAASNYGYTF. CDR3 coding DNA: TGTGCCAGCAGCAAGGGGGCAGCCTCTAACTATGGCTACACCTTC.

The J gene is TRBJ2-1, the V gene TRBV5-1, with 9 nucleotides matching TRBD2. There are 16 residues in the CDR3. CDR1 and CDR2 (germline): SGHRS, YFSETQ. V was pared by 2 bases and J by 4 bases, with 7 bases of the junction left unmatched. Here the CDR3 DNA reads TGCGCCAGCAGCTTCATTGGAGCGGGAGGTTACAATGAGCAGTTCTTC. It yields the protein CASSFIGAGGYNEQFF.

The chain joins TRBV7-3 to TRBJ2-3, with 14 bases fitting TRBD2. Trimming took 2 bases from V and 5 from J; bases not matched to a gene: 3. CDR1 is SGHTA, CDR2 FQGTGA, per germline. This CDR3 is 16 amino acids long. The CDR3 here is CASSLGTSGRRDTQYF. CDR3 nucleotide sequence: TGTGCCAGCAGCTTAGGGACTAGCGGGAGAAGAGATACGCAGTATTTT.

This clone has just one count. The chain links TRBV11-3 to TRBJ2-1; 7 nucleotides line up with TRBD2. The germline V gene encodes CDR1 SGHNT and CDR2 YENEEA. The CDR3 sequence is 14 residues long. V was pared by 5 bases and J by 8 bases, with 9 bases of the junction left unmatched. CDR3 nucleotides: TGTGCCAGCAGCCGGGGGGAGGGAGGCCATGAGCAGTTCTTC. Translated: CASSRGEGGHEQFF.

This chain connects TRBV4-2 to TRBJ2-1; TRBD2 agrees at 10 bases. Germline values: CDR1 LGHNA, CDR2 YNFKEQ. V gave up 2 bases and J gave up 8 bases; unmatched junction bases: 6. The CDR3 is made up of 15 amino acids. The CDR3 nucleotides are TGTGCCAGCAGCCAAAGCGGGAGGGTCTCGTATGAGCAGTTCTTC. This gives the protein CASSQSGRVSYEQFF.

The gene calls are TRBV10-1 and TRBJ2-1; D not resolved. The V end was cut by 4 bases, the J end by 12 bases, with 13 bases between. This CDR3 region has 12 residues. CDR1 is WNHNN and CDR2 is SYGVQD in the germline V gene (reference sequence). CDR3: CASSVNGFGQFF. CDR3 bases: TGCGCCAGCAGTGTTAATGGTTTCGGGCAGTTCTTC.

The gene calls are TRBV3-1 (or the pseudogene TRBV3-2) and TRBJ2-3; D possibly corresponds to TRBD1 (5 bases). This CDR3 has 17 amino acids. Germline V CDR1 and CDR2: LGHDT, YNNKEL (reference sequence). The V and J ends lost 3 bases and 3 bases respectively, with 19 bases between them. The CDR3 spells CASSHKGVWRTTDTQYF. DNA for the CDR3: TGTGCCAGCAGCCATAAAGGGGTTTGGCGAACAACAGATACGCAGTATTTT.

In this sample, this clone turned up many times. This chain links TRBV7-2 with TRBJ2-7; 11 bases line up with TRBD2. The CDR3 runs 15 residues. CDR1 is SGHTA and CDR2 is FQGNSA in the germline V gene. The V and J ends lost 5 bases and 3 bases, in that order; junction bases with no gene match: 6. The CDR3 sequence is CASSLRLAGYYEQYF. The CDR3 DNA follows: TGTGCCAGCAGCCTAAGACTAGCGGGGTACTACGAGCAGTACTTC.